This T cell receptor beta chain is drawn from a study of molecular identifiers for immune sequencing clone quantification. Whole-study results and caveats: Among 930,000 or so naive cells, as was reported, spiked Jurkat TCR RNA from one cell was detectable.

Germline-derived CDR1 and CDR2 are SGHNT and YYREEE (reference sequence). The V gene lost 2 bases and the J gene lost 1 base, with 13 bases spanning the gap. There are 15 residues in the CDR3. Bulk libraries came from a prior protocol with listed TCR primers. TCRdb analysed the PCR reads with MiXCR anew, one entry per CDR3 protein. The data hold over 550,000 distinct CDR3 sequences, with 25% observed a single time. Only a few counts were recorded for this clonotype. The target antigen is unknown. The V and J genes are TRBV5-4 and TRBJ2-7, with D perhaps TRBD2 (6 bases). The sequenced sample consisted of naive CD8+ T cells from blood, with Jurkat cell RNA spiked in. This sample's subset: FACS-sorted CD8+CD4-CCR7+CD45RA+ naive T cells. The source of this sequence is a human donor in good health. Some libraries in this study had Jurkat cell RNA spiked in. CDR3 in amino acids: CASSFGTGASYEQYF. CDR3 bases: TGTGCCAGCAGCTTTGGGACTGGAGCGTCCTACGAGCAGTACTTC.